This T cell receptor (beta chain) was profiled in a study of blood T cell repertoires in COVID-19 (TCRdb year 2020). Background for the entire study: Samples covering the acute and convalescent phases of COVID-19 were provided by collaborators in the United States, Italy and Spain. The prospective study material was composed of cDNA or gDNA derived from T cells, B-cell-depleted T cells, or PBMCs. Deeply sampled blood TCRbeta repertoires from subjects exposed to, actively infected with, or recovered from COVID-19 were included in the dataset. The repertoires were released in a freely available public database intended as a resource for research on the immune response to SARS-CoV-2. Samples came from the ongoing ImmuneRACE study (first 160 participants) plus 1,254 subjects from 6 global collaborators. The sample metadata nearly always contained a de-identified subject ID, COVID-19 status, age in years and sex. HLA class I and class II types, where available, came from metadata supplied by the sample provider rather than from assay-based typing.

The immunoSEQ Assay, a bias-controlled multiplex PCR, was used to amplify TCRbeta CDR3 regions from genomic DNA. In the original analysis: Nucleated cell counts per sample were estimated from amplification of reference gene primers within the assay. Sequence reads were collapsed and filtered to measure the absolute abundance of every unique TCRbeta CDR3 rearrangement. For each sample, productive Simpson clonality was calculated as the square root of Simpson's diversity index over productive rearrangements. TCRdb obtained this table from immuneACCESS and retained in-frame rearrangements with V and J assigned. These tables miss some clones; where compared with another copy, unresolved V genes account for less than half of the shortfall, and the remainder is unexplained. The DNA gave D and trimming, while V, J and clone size come from that table. The sample contains about 230,000 clones, roughly 84% of them found a single time. Jointly, the top ten make up 1.4% of the sample.

Study-level results and caveats: The quantity of clinical and demographic metadata differed by source and by participant and was supplied without curation.

Samples from volunteer blood donors who had recovered from COVID-19 were contributed by a second Seattle source. Each collaborating institution followed its own protocols to collect whole blood in K2EDTA tubes. Collaborator samples were shipped for TCRbeta analysis as frozen whole blood, isolated PBMCs, or DNA extracted from either sample type. About this clone itself: No cognate antigen has been identified for it. No base quality values were provided; no much bigger clone lies one nucleotide off.

At the junction V is shortened by 0 bases and J by 6 bases, with 11 bases in between. The CDR3 covers 14 residues, taking in both the cysteine and the phenylalanine. Left in the record is the CDR3 DNA by itself, 42 bases read in frame from the first base. Sequences SGHTA (CDR1) and FQGTGA (CDR2) are obtained from the germline V gene. The receptor chain draws on TRBV7-3 and TRBJ1-2; the D region possibly corresponds to TRBD1 (5 bases align). The source is a woman aged 40 to 50 who had recovered from COVID-19. Material: peripheral blood. The DNA reads TGTGCCAGCAGCTTAACTGGGGGGGTGGATGGCTACACCTTC. Translated, it reads CASSLTGGVDGYTF.